The 20 T cell receptor beta chains below all came from one sample that was sequenced in a study of blood T cells in healthy people across ages (dated by TCRdb to 2013 to 2016). The method was 5' RACE. Sequencing instrument: Illumina HiSeq 2500. The second PCR ran for about 6 to 12 cycles and used a J-beta primer mix along with a sample-barcoded 5' primer. The public reads were quality trimmed at Q25 with fastp and then assembled into clones with MiXCR by TCRdb, keeping productive beta chains. Every CDR3 protein is listed once, alongside the most common genes and DNA of its rows. In this sample the table shows about 650,000 distinct CDR3 sequences, about 32% of which occur a single time. The top ten constitute 15% to 17% of the sample. Sequencing was done on a sample of blood. The receptors shown here come from a woman older than 75 in good health. Donor details come from another sample of the same person, matched by shared clones.

Many counts were recorded for this clonotype. The rearrangement uses TRBV6-6 and TRBJ2-7; TRBD1 matches at 9 bases. Germline-derived CDR1 and CDR2 are MNHNY and SVGAGI (reference sequence). The CDR3 length is 13 residues. The trim removed 6 bases at V and 7 bases at J, leaving 7 bases unmatched. The CDR3 protein is CASSSSGQGEQYF. In DNA, the CDR3 is TGTGCCAGCAGCTCGTCGGGACAGGGTGAGCAGTACTTC.

This chain links TRBV7-2 with TRBJ1-4, with 9 bases aligning to TRBD1. The CDR3 covers 15 residues. V lost 3 bases, J lost 8 bases, and 7 bases stayed unmatched. The germline V gene encodes CDR1 SGHTA and CDR2 FQGNSA. CDR3 amino acids: CASSFQTGGNEKLFF. In DNA, the CDR3 is TGTGCCAGCAGCTTCCAGACAGGGGGAAACGAAAAACTGTTTTTT. The full variable domain, with the rest looked up from reference TRBV7-2 and TRBJ1-4, is GAGVSQSPSNKVTEKGKDVELRCDPISGHTALYWYRQSLGQGLEFLIYFQGNSAPDKSGLPSDRFSAERTGGSVSTLTIQRTQQEDSAVYLCASSFQTGGNEKLFFGSGTQLSVL.

This clonotype occurred many times. This rearrangement joins TRBV20-1 to TRBJ2-5; no clear D gene. The CDR3 runs to 11 residues. Trimming left V 4 bases short and J 4 bases short, with 7 bases between. The germline CDR1 and CDR2 sequences are DFQATT and SNEGSKA (reference sequence). CDR3 sequence: CSATRGETQYF. For the CDR3, the DNA is TGCAGTGCTACCCGTGGAGAGACCCAGTACTTC.

This clonotype showed up just a few times. Written as DNA, the CDR3 is TGTGCCAGCAGTGAAAGGAGGGTGGAGTCACCCCTCCACTTT. This gives the protein CASSERRVESPLHF. This chain connects TRBV6-1 to TRBJ1-6; no reliable D call. The V end was cut by 2 bases, the J end by 10 bases, with 12 bases between. Per the germline V gene, CDR1 is MNHNS and CDR2 is SASEGT. The CDR3 consists of 14 residues.

This clonotype was counted ten times or more. The V call is TRBV9, the J call TRBJ2-7; D is undetermined. Germline CDR1 reads SGDLS; CDR2 reads YYNGEE. The CDR3 is 14 amino acids. The germline V and J ends were trimmed by 0 bases and 0 bases, with 7 bases remaining between them. Here the CDR3 reads CASSVVPSSYEQYF. The CDR3, as DNA: TGTGCCAGCAGCGTAGTGCCGAGCTCCTACGAGCAGTACTTC.

The rearrangement uses TRBV5-1 and TRBJ1-1; no definite D call. Trimming took off 4 bases at V and 1 base at J, with 11 bases between the two ends. The CDR3 spans 14 residues. The germline V gene encodes CDR1 SGHRS and CDR2 YFSETQ. CDR3 DNA sequence: TGCGCCAGCAGCCGCGACGGATCGAACACTGAAGCTTTCTTT. Its translation: CASSRDGSNTEAFF.

This clonotype was detected many times. The J gene is TRBJ2-3, the V gene TRBV11-2, with a weak D call TRBD2 (6 bases). V gave up 0 bases and J gave up 14 bases, with 15 bases separating them. Germline CDR1 reads SGHAT; CDR2 reads FQNNGV. The CDR3 covers 13 residues. CDR3 in amino acids: CASSLDPGLTLYF. CDR3 in DNA: TGTGCCAGCAGCTTAGACCCGGGACTTACACTGTATTTT.

Points on this clonotype: A much more abundant neighbour one base away suggests this may be a read error. CDR3 protein: CSATEIDEQYF. DNA of the CDR3: TGCAGTGCTACAGAGATCGATGAGCAGTACTTC. V is TRBV20-1 and J is TRBJ2-5; D is uncertain. The CDR3 is 11 residues long. The germline V gene encodes CDR1 DFQATT and CDR2 SNEGSKA (reference sequence). V was shortened by 4 bases and J by 11 bases, with 14 bases between the two germline ends.

This clonotype has a count of ten or more. J is TRBJ1-6 and V is TRBV20-1, with D possibly being TRBD1 (5 bases). Trimming took off 0 bases at V and 7 bases at J, with 13 bases between the two ends. This CDR3 region has 15 residues. Looked up from germline, CDR1 is DFQATT and CDR2 is SNEGSKA (reference sequence). In DNA form, the CDR3 reads TGCAGTGCTAGAGACACAGGCCTTTTAAATTCACCCCTCCACTTT. Its translation: CSARDTGLLNSPLHF.

This clonotype was seen more than once but under ten times. The chain has TRBV29-1 and TRBJ2-7, with TRBD1 as a possible D gene (5 bases). The CDR3 totals 13 residues. Germline CDR1 is SQVTM and CDR2 is ANQGSEA. Trimming stripped 6 bases from V and 0 bases from J, with 12 bases between. The CDR3 spells CSVRQPDSYEQYF. CDR3 nucleotides: TGCAGCGTCCGACAGCCCGACTCCTACGAGCAGTACTTC.

This clonotype was counted at least ten times. The rearrangement joins TRBV10-3 to TRBJ2-5; 7 positions agree with TRBD1. Germline loops: CDR1 ENHRY, CDR2 SYGVKD. The CDR3 runs to 18 residues. Trimming at V came to 7 bases and at J to 4 bases, leaving 21 bases not matched to a gene. CDR3 DNA: TGTGCCATCAATATCCAGTTGGGTGCGACAGGGTTCCCAGAGACCCAGTACTTC. It translates to CAINIQLGATGFPETQYF.

Notes on this clonotype: Possible read error: a much larger clone is one base away. The V gene is TRBV12-3 or TRBV12-4, the J gene TRBJ2-3, with 7 bases lining up with TRBD1. The CDR3 length is 13 residues. With 7 bases clipped from V and 6 bases from J, the junction kept 7 bases outside the gene matches. The CDR3 spells CASNPNRGDTQYF. The CDR3 DNA reads as TGTGCCAGCAACCCCAACAGGGGCGATACGCAGTATTTT.

This clonotype was detected many times. V gene TRBV20-1 combines with J gene TRBJ1-2; TRBD1 matches 7 bases. J gave up 8 bases and V 2 bases, and 5 bases lay outside the gene matches. The CDR3 length is 12 residues. Germline V gene data show CDR1 as DFQATT and CDR2 as SNEGSKA (reference sequence). CDR3 sequence: CSARHRGEGYTF. CDR3 sequence (DNA): TGCAGTGCTAGACACAGGGGTGAGGGCTACACCTTC.

As regards this clonotype: A read error may be the cause here, since a much bigger clone is one base away. The chain recombines TRBV12-3 or TRBV12-4 with TRBJ2-4; D unresolved. Trimming shortened V by 1 base and J by 9 bases, and 4 bases separated the two germline ends. The CDR3 runs 11 residues. The CDR3 spells CASSLGVIQYF. As DNA, the CDR3 is TGTGCCAGCAGTTTAGGGGTCATTCAGTACTTC.

V gene TRBV5-1 combines with J gene TRBJ2-1, with TRBD1 matching over 8 bases. V dropped 4 bases and J dropped 8; count of bases not matched to a gene: 8. CDR1 SGHRS and CDR2 YFSETQ come from the germline V gene. This CDR3 is built from 14 residues. The CDR3 DNA sequence: TGCGCCAGCAGCAGGACAGGGAATTTGGATGAGCAGTTCTTC. Amino acid sequence: CASSRTGNLDEQFF.

This clonotype was recorded at least ten times. V and J are TRBV20-1 and TRBJ2-5, with TRBD2 matching over 12 bases. Trimming cost V 7 bases and J 5 bases; bases outside gene matches: 20. Germline V gives CDR1 DFQATT, CDR2 SNEGSKA (reference sequence). CDR3 length equals 18 residues. Here the CDR3 DNA reads TGCAGTGTTGAATGGACTAGCGGGGCACAAGGCGGGGGGGAGACCCAGTACTTC. Translating it yields CSVEWTSGAQGGGETQYF.

In nucleotides, the CDR3 is TGTGCCAGCAGCTTCGGACTAGAGCAGTTCTTC. As protein: CASSFGLEQFF. The chain has TRBV7-8 and TRBJ2-1, with a tentative D call TRBD2 (6 bases). CDR1 and CDR2 (germline): SGHVS, FQNEAQ. The germline V and J ends were trimmed by 3 bases and 10 bases, with 7 bases remaining between them. The CDR3 is 11 amino acids.

About this clonotype: A much larger clone lies one base from this, so it may be a read error. The genes are TRBV30 and TRBJ1-2; possibly TRBD1 for D (6 bases). The germline gives CDR1 GTSNPN, CDR2 SVGIG (reference sequence). The CDR3 is 17 amino acids. This CDR3 is CVWSAVRGPLANYGYTF. CDR3 in DNA: TGTGTCTGGAGCGCAGTCAGGGGCCCGTTAGCTAACTATGGCTACACCTTC.

This clonotype was detected many times. The gene calls are TRBV4-2 and TRBJ2-5; D assignment may be TRBD1 or TRBD2 (5 bases each). This CDR3 region has 15 residues. Germline lookup yields CDR1 LGHNA and CDR2 YNFKEQ. Trimming took 0 bases from V and 5 from J, leaving 13 bases between them. The DNA for the CDR3 is TGTGCCAGCAGCCAAGAAGGAGCGGCAGGGGAGACCCAGTACTTC. This gives the protein CASSQEGAAGETQYF.

The chain uses TRBV3-1 and TRBJ2-1; D unclear. CDR3 length: 12 residues. Trimming took 7 bases from V and 6 from J, leaving 10 bases between them. Germline CDR1 and CDR2: LGHDT and YNNKEL (reference sequence). CDR3: CASKTTGNEQFF. CDR3 nucleotides: TGTGCCAGCAAAACAACCGGCAATGAGCAGTTCTTC.